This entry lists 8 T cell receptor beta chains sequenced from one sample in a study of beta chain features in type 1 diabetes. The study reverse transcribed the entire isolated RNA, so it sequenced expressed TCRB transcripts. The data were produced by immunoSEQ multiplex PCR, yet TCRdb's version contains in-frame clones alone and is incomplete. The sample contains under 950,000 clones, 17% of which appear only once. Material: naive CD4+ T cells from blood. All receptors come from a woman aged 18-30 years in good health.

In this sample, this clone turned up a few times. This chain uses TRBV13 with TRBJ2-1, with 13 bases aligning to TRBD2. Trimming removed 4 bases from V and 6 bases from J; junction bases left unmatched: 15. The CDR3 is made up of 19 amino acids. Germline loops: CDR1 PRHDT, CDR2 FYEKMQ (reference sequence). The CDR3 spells CASSSRPQNGLAGVNEQFF. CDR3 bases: TGTGCCAGCAGCTCGAGACCGCAGAACGGACTAGCGGGAGTCAATGAGCAGTTCTTC.

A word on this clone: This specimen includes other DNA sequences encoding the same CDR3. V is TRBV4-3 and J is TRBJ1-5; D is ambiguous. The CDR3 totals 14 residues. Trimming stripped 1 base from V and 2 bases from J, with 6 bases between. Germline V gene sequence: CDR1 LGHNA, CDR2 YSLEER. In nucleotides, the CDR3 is TGCGCCAGCAGCCAAGGTCTAGGCAATCAGCCCCAGCATTTT. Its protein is CASSQGLGNQPQHF.

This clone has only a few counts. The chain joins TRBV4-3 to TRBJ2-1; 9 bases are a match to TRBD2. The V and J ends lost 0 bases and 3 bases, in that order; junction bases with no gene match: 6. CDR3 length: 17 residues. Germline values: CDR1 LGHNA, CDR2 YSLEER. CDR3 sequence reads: CASSQDSGRGGYNEQFF. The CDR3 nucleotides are TGCGCCAGCAGCCAAGATAGCGGGAGAGGGGGCTACAATGAGCAGTTCTTC.

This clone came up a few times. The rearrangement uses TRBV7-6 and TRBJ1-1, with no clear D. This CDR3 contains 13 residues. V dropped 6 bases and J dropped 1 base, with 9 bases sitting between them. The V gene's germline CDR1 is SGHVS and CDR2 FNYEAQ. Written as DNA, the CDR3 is TGTGCCAGCAGTGAATACAAGAACACTGAAGCTTTCTTT. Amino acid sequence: CASSEYKNTEAFF.

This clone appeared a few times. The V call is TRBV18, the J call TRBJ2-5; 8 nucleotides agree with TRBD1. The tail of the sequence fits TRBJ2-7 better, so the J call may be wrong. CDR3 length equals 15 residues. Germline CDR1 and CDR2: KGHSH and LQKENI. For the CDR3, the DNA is TGTGCCAGCTCATCTAAGACAGGGGTCTCCGGCGAGCAGTACTTC. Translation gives CASSSKTGVSGEQYF.

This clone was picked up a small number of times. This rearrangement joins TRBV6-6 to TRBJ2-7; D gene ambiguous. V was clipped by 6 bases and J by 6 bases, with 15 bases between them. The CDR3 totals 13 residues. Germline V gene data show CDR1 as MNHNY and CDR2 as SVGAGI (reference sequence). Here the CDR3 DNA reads TGTGCCAGCAGCTTACCTCCTTCTACCGAGCAGTACTTC. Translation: CASSLPPSTEQYF.

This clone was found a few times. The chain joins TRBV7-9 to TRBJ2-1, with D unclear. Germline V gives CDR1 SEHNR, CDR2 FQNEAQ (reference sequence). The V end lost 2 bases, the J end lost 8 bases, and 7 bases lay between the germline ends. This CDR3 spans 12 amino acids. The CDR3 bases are TGTGCCAGCAGCTTATCCGACTATGAGCAGTTCTTC. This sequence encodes CASSLSDYEQFF.

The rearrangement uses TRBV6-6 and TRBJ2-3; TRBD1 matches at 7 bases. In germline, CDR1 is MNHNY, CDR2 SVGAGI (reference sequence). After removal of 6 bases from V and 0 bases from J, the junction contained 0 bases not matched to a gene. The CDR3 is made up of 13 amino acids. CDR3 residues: CASRGQSTDTQYF. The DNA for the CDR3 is TGTGCCAGCAGGGGACAGAGCACAGATACGCAGTATTTT.